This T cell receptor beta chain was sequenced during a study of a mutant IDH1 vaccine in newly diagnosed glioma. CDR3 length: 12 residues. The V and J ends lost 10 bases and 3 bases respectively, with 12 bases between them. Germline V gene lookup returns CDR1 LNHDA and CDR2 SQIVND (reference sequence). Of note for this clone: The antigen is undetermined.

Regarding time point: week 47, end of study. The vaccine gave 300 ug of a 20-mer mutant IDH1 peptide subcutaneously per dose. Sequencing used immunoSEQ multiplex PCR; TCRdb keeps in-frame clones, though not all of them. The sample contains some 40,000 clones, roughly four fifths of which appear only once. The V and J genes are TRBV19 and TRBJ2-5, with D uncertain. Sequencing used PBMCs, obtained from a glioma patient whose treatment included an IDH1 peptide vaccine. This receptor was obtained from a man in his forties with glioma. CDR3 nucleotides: TGTGCCACCTCGGACGGAAAAGAGACCCAGTACTTC. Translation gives CATSDGKETQYF. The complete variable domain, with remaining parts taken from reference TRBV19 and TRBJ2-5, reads DGGITQSPKYLFRKEGQNVTLSCEQNLNHDAMYWYRQDPGQGLRLIYYSQIVNDFQKGDIAEGYSVSREKKESFPLTVTSAQKNPTAFYLCATSDGKETQYFGPGTRLLVL.